These 26 T cell receptor beta chains were all obtained from the same sample, sequenced in a study of shared clonotypes between healthy human individuals. Profiled with immunoSEQ multiplex PCR; TCRdb holds only in-frame clones, not every one. The sample gives about 2.3 million clones, about 90% of which show up once; 0.37% is in the top ten. The source material was naive CD4+ T cells from PBMCs. As for subset: CD45RA+ positively selected. These receptors were taken from a man younger than 35 in good health. Some clones in this sample may be carry-over from other donors' samples.

The chain has TRBV7-9 and TRBJ2-7; TRBD2 might be the D (7 bases). This CDR3 contains 18 residues. V lost 3 bases to trimming and J lost 1 base, with 22 bases between them. Looked up from germline, CDR1 is SEHNR and CDR2 is FQNEAQ (reference sequence). CDR3 coding DNA: TGTGCCAGCAGCTTCTATCAGTTAGGGGGAGGGACGTCCTACGAGCAGTACTTC. It codes for CASSFYQLGGGTSYEQYF. The full variable domain, in which reference TRBV7-9 and TRBJ2-7 provide the parts outside the CDR3, is DTGVSQNPRHKITKRGQNVTFRCDPISEHNRLYWYRQTLGQGPEFLTYFQNEAQLEKSRLLSDRFSAERPKGSFSTLEIQRTEQGDSAMYLCASSFYQLGGGTSYEQYFGPGTRLTVT.

On this clone itself: Distinct nucleotide sequences in the sample also encode this CDR3. V usage is TRBV11-2 and J usage is TRBJ2-7, with D uncertain. V dropped 1 base and J dropped 5 bases, with 3 bases sitting between them. Per the germline V gene, CDR1 is SGHAT and CDR2 is FQNNGV. The CDR3 length is 11 residues. CDR3 protein: CASSLGDEQYF. DNA for the CDR3: TGTGCCAGCAGCTTAGGGGACGAGCAGTACTTC. The full variable domain, in which reference TRBV11-2 and TRBJ2-7 provide the parts outside the CDR3, is EAGVAQSPRYKIIEKRQSVAFWCNPISGHATLYWYQQILGQGPKLLIQFQNNGVVDDSQLPKDRFSAERLKGVDSTLKIQPAKLEDSAVYLCASSLGDEQYFGPGTRLTVT.

The V and J genes are TRBV7-8 and TRBJ2-2; 9 bases line up with TRBD1. The junction had 2 bases not matched to a gene; V was cut back by 1 base and J by 5 bases. From germline, CDR1 is SGHVS and CDR2 FQNEAQ. The CDR3 is made up of 15 amino acids. The CDR3 spells CASSLGQGETGELFF. CDR3 nucleotide sequence: TGTGCCAGCAGCTTAGGACAGGGGGAAACCGGGGAGCTGTTTTTT.

V usage is TRBV11-1 and J usage is TRBJ2-5; no firm D call. Trimming cost V 1 base and J 1 base, with 7 bases left between them. The CDR3 contains 14 residues. Germline CDR1 and CDR2: SGHAT and FQDESV (reference sequence). CDR3 nucleotide sequence: TGTGCCAGCAGCTTAGAAACAGCCCAAGAGACCCAGTACTTC. It codes for CASSLETAQETQYF.

This chain joins TRBV5-4 and TRBJ1-1; D gene uncertain. Trimming left V 0 bases short and J 3 bases short, with 9 bases between. The length of the CDR3 is 14 residues. Looked up from germline, CDR1 is SGHNT and CDR2 is YYREEE (reference sequence). In DNA, the CDR3 is TGTGCCAGCAGCTTGGATCACGCGGACACTGAAGCTTTCTTT. The encoded protein is CASSLDHADTEAFF.

About this clone: Within the sample, other DNA sequences also encode this same CDR3. CDR3 DNA sequence: TGTGCCAGTGGTGTTTCTTCCTACAATGAGCAGTTCTTC. Its translation: CASGVSSYNEQFF. The chain couples TRBV11-3 to TRBJ2-1; D gene unclear. The length of the CDR3 is 13 residues. V lost 9 bases and J lost 1, with 10 bases in between. The germline CDR1 and CDR2 sequences are SGHNT and YENEEA.

The V call is TRBV7-2, the J call TRBJ1-4; D unclear. The V gene lost 2 bases and the J gene lost 0 bases, with 10 bases spanning the gap. This CDR3 region has 16 residues. Germline V CDR1 and CDR2: SGHTA, FQGNSA. The CDR3 reads CASSLFGRSTNEKLFF. In nucleotides, the CDR3 is TGTGCCAGCAGCTTATTTGGCCGATCAACTAATGAAAAACTGTTTTTT.

CDR3 DNA: TGCGCCAGCAGCCGAGGACCTGGACAGGGCAATGAGCAGTTCTTC. Translated, it gives CASSRGPGQGNEQFF. The chain combines TRBV5-1 with TRBJ2-1; 8 bases fit TRBD1. Germline V gene data show CDR1 as SGHRS and CDR2 as YFSETQ. J lost 6 bases, V lost 4 bases, and 9 bases had no gene match. The CDR3 runs to 15 residues.

This chain links TRBV18 with TRBJ2-3; D is ambiguous. Between the trimmed V and J ends, which lost 3 bases and 0 bases, there was a span of 10 bases. This CDR3 is built from 15 residues. Looked up from germline, CDR1 is KGHSH and CDR2 is LQKENI. CDR3 amino acids: CASSPFPQSTDTQYF. The CDR3 region has the DNA TGTGCCAGCTCACCTTTCCCACAGAGCACAGATACGCAGTATTTT.

The chain employs TRBV27 and TRBJ2-7; 9 bases align to TRBD1. CDR3 length: 14 amino acids. Germline-derived CDR1 and CDR2 are MNHEY and SMNVEV (reference sequence). Losses at the gene ends were 5 bases for V and 4 bases for J; bases not matched to a gene: 6. The CDR3 region is CASSLHRGPYEQYF. Here the CDR3 DNA reads TGTGCCAGCAGTCTCCACAGGGGGCCTTACGAGCAGTACTTC.

This chain connects TRBV27 to TRBJ1-4; tentative D call: TRBD1 (5 bases). This CDR3 region has 15 residues. Trimming cost V 4 bases and J 7 bases, with 16 bases left between them. CDR1 and CDR2 from the germline V gene are MNHEY and SMNVEV (reference sequence). The CDR3 loop is CASSSWGGVTEKLFF. The CDR3 nucleotides read TGTGCCAGCAGTTCCTGGGGAGGGGTGACTGAAAAACTGTTTTTT.

This clone has more than one count but fewer than ten. J is TRBJ2-1 and V is TRBV5-1, with 7 bases matching TRBD1. The CDR3 contains 16 residues. CDR1 is SGHRS and CDR2 is YFSETQ in the germline V gene. With V trimmed by 1 base and J by 4 bases, 8 bases remained unmatched. CDR3 DNA sequence: TGCGCCAGCAGCTTGCCCGGGACAGCCTTTTACAATGAGCAGTTCTTC. This codes for CASSLPGTAFYNEQFF.

This chain connects TRBV5-1 to TRBJ1-3, with unresolved D. V was pared by 7 bases and J by 0 bases, with 14 bases between. The CDR3 contains 15 residues. Germline CDR1 and CDR2: SGHRS and YFSETQ. The CDR3 here is CASGPGTRSGNTIYF. The CDR3 DNA is TGCGCCAGCGGACCGGGAACCCGCTCTGGAAACACCATATATTTT.

The chain is built from TRBV6-1 and TRBJ2-2, with D possibly being TRBD1 (7 bases). The V end lost 7 bases, the J end lost 3 bases, and 15 bases lay between the germline ends. CDR1 is MNHNS and CDR2 is SASEGT in the germline V gene. The CDR3 totals 15 residues. This CDR3 is CASNRETGHTGELFF. In DNA, the CDR3 is TGTGCCAGCAATCGGGAGACAGGGCACACCGGGGAGCTGTTTTTT.

This chain joins TRBV28 and TRBJ2-7, with TRBD2 identical over 7 bases. The CDR3 spans 15 residues. Looked up from germline, CDR1 is MDHEN and CDR2 is SYDVKM. The V gene end was trimmed by 6 bases and the J gene end by 3 bases; junction bases not matched to a gene: 11. The CDR3: CASRYPGGRLYEQYF. The DNA for the CDR3 is TGTGCCAGCAGATACCCGGGAGGCCGACTCTACGAGCAGTACTTC.

V gene TRBV25-1 combines with J gene TRBJ1-1; 10 bases are shared with TRBD1. The V segment lost 4 bases and the J segment 5 bases; nucleotides outside the gene matches: 13. The CDR3 loop spans 17 amino acids. CDR1 is MGHDK and CDR2 is SYGVNS in the germline V gene. The CDR3 region is CASSGRQGAFMWTEAFF. The CDR3 region has the DNA TGTGCCAGCAGTGGCCGACAGGGGGCGTTTATGTGGACTGAAGCTTTCTTT.

This clone was counted a single time. The chain employs TRBV11-1 and TRBJ1-5; no firm D call. The CDR3 is made up of 14 amino acids. Germline CDR1 reads SGHAT; CDR2 reads FQDESV (reference sequence). Trimming pared 4 bases from V and 4 bases from J, leaving 11 bases between. CDR3 loop: CASSSGRRNQPQHF. The CDR3 region has the DNA TGTGCCAGCAGCTCGGGGAGGCGGAATCAGCCCCAGCATTTT.

The chain couples TRBV5-1 to TRBJ2-7, with 10 bases that match TRBD1. V lost 0 bases, J lost 2 bases, and 5 bases stayed unmatched. This CDR3 region has 16 residues. Germline assignment: CDR1 SGHRS and CDR2 YFSETQ. CDR3: CASSLVVGTGAYEQYF. DNA for the CDR3: TGCGCCAGCAGCTTGGTTGTCGGGACAGGGGCCTACGAGCAGTACTTC.

This clone was seen just once. This chain links TRBV6-1 with TRBJ2-6; unclear D gene. The germline gives CDR1 MNHNS, CDR2 SASEGT. The ends were cut back, 7 bases at V and 0 bases at J, with 10 bases in the middle. The CDR3 sequence is 15 residues long. CDR3 in amino acids: CASTRATSGANVLTF. The CDR3 DNA follows: TGTGCCAGCACCCGGGCGACCTCTGGGGCCAACGTCCTGACTTTC.

CDR3 sequence: CASSVGRGLSYNEQFF. The CDR3 nucleotides are TGTGCCAGCAGCGTAGGCCGGGGCCTATCCTACAATGAGCAGTTCTTC. V usage is TRBV9 and J usage is TRBJ2-1; tentatively, D is TRBD1 or TRBD2 (5 bases each). Germline V lookup: CDR1 SGDLS, CDR2 YYNGEE. The ends were cut back, 0 bases at V and 1 base at J, with 11 bases in the middle. There are 16 residues in the CDR3.

The J gene is TRBJ2-3, the V gene TRBV11-2; 11 nucleotides match TRBD2. The CDR3 length is 15 residues. The V gene's germline CDR1 is SGHAT and CDR2 FQNNGV. V was pared by 3 bases and J by 4 bases, with 3 bases of the junction left unmatched. The CDR3 here is CASSFTSGSPDTQYF. CDR3 nucleotide sequence: TGTGCCAGCAGCTTTACTAGCGGGAGTCCAGATACGCAGTATTTT.

The chain is built from TRBV18 and TRBJ2-4, with unresolved D. The CDR3 totals 17 residues. The V end was cut by 1 base, the J end by 2 bases, with 15 bases between. CDR1 and CDR2 (germline): KGHSH, LQKENI. This CDR3 is CASSPLHNLRTKNIQYF. The CDR3 DNA reads TGTGCCAGCTCACCACTTCATAACCTTAGGACCAAAAACATTCAGTACTTC.

The gene calls are TRBV6-5 and TRBJ2-7, with D unresolved. The CDR3 runs 14 residues. Between the trimmed V and J ends, which lost 7 bases and 2 bases, there was a span of 15 bases. Germline CDR1 is MNHEY and CDR2 is SVGAGI. CDR3 region: CASTGEKNPYEQYF. The CDR3 DNA is TGTGCCAGCACCGGAGAAAAAAACCCCTACGAGCAGTACTTC.

V usage is TRBV7-9 and J usage is TRBJ2-2; D gene uncertain. The V and J ends lost 1 base and 0 bases respectively, with 12 bases between them. Per the germline V gene, CDR1 is SEHNR and CDR2 is FQNEAQ (reference sequence). The CDR3 totals 17 residues. The CDR3 sequence is CASSLDGGYANTGELFF. CDR3 bases: TGTGCCAGCAGCTTAGACGGCGGTTACGCGAACACCGGGGAGCTGTTTTTT.

On this clone itself: The identical CDR3 is also encoded by other nucleotide sequences in the sample. The chain employs TRBV20-1 and TRBJ1-1, with D hard to call. The CDR3 sequence is 11 residues long. Germline values: CDR1 DFQATT, CDR2 SNEGSKA (reference sequence). Trimming removed 2 bases from V and 5 bases from J, with 6 bases in between. CDR3 sequence: CSARPATEAFF. The CDR3 coding sequence is TGCAGTGCTAGACCGGCGACTGAAGCTTTCTTT.

The chain uses TRBV5-1 and TRBJ2-1; 11 bases are a match to TRBD1. The CDR3 contains 16 residues. In germline, CDR1 is SGHRS, CDR2 YFSETQ. V was clipped by 2 bases and J by 5 bases; unmatched bases: 6. The CDR3 reads CASSLIPGQGDNEQFF. In nucleotides, the CDR3 is TGCGCCAGCAGCTTAATACCGGGACAGGGGGACAATGAGCAGTTCTTC.